Sequencing of this T cell receptor (beta chain) was carried out in a study of cytomegalovirus exposure and HLA in healthy donors. TCRdb keeps only in-frame clones here, not all; method: immunoSEQ multiplex PCR. The table has some 240,000 clones, less than 85% seen once. Per the germline V gene, CDR1 is MNHEY and CDR2 is SVGAGI. With 8 bases removed from V and 11 bases from J, the gap between germline ends came to 18 bases. The CDR3 is made up of 12 amino acids. The sample comprised PBMCs. This receptor was obtained from a young woman in good health and CMV-seronegative. This chain connects TRBV6-5 to TRBJ1-1; D might be TRBD1 (5 bases). The CDR3: CASGQRGRSAFF. CDR3 sequence (DNA): TGTGCCAGCGGTCAACGGGGACGGTCGGCTTTCTTT.